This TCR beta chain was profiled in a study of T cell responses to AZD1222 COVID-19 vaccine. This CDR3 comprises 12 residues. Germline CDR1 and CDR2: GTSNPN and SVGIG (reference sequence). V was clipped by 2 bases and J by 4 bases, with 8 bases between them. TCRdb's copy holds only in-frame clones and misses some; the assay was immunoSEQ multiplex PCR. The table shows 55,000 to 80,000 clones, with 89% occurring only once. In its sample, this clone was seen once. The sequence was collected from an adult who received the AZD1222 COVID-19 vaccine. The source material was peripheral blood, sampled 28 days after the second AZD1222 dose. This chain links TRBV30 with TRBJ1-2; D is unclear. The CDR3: CAWSRGTYGYTF. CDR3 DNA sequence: TGTGCCTGGAGTCGGGGTACCTATGGCTACACCTTC.